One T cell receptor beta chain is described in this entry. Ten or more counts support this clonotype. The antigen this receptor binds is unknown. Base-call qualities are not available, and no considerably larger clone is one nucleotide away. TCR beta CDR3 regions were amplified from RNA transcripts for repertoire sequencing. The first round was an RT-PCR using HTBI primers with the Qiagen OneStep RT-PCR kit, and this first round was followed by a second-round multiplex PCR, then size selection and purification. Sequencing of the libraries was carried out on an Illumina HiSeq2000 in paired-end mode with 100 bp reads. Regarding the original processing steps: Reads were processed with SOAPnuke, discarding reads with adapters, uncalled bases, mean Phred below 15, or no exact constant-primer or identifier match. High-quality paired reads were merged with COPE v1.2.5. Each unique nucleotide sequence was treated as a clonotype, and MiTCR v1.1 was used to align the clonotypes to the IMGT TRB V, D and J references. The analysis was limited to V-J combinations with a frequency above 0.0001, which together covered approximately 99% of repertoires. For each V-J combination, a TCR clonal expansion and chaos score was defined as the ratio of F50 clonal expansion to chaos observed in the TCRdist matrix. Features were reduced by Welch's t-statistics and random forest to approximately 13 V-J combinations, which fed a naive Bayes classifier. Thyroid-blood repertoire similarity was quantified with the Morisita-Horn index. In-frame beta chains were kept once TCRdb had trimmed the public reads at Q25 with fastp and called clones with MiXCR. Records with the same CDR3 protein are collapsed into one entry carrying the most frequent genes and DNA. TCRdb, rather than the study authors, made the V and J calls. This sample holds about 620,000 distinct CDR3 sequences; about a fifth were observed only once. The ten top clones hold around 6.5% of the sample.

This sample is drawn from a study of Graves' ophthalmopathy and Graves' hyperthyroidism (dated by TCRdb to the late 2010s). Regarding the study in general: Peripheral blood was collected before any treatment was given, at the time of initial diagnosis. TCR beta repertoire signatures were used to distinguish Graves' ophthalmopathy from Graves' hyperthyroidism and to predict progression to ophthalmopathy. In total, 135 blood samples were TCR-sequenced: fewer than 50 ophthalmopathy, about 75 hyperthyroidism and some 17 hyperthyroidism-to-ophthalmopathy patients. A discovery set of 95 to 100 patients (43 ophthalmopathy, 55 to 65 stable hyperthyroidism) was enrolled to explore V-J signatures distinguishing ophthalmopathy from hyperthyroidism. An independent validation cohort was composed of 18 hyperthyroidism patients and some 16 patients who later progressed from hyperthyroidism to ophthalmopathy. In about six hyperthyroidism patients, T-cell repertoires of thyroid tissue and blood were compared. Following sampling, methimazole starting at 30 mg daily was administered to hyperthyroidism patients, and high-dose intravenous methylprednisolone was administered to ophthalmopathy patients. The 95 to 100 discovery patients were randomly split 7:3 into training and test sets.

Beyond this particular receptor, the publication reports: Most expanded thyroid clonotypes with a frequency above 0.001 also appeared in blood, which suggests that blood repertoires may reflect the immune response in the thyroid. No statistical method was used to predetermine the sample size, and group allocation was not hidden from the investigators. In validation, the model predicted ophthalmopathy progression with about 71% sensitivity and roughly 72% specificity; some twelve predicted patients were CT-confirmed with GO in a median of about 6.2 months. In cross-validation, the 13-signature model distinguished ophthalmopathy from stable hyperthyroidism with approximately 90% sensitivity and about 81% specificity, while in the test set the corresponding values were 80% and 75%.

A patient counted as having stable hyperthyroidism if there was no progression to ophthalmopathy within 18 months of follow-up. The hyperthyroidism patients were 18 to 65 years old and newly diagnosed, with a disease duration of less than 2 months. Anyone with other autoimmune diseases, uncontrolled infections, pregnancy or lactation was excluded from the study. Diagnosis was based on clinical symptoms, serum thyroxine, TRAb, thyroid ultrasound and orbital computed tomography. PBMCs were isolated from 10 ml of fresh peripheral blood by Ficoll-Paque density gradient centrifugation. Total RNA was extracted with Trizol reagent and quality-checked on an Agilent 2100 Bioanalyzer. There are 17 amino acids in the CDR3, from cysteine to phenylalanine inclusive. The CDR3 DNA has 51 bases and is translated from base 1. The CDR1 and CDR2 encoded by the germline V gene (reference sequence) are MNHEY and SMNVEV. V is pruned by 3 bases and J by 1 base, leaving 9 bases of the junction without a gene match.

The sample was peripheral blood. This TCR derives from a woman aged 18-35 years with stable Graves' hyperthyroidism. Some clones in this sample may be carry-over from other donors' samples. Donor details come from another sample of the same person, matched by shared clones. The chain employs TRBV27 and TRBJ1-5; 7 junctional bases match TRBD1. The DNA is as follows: TGTGCCAGCAGTTTCCGACAGGGCGAGGGGAGCAATCAGCCCCAGCATTTT. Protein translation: CASSFRQGEGSNQPQHF.